These 2 T cell receptor beta chains originate from one sample sequenced in a study of T cell responses to AZD1222 COVID-19 vaccine. Generated by immunoSEQ multiplex PCR, the TCRdb table keeps only in-frame clones and is missing some. The sample records roughly 120,000 clones, about 89% being singletons. Sequences were derived from peripheral blood, sampled 28 days after the second AZD1222 dose. The receptors originated from an adult who received the AZD1222 COVID-19 vaccine.

The chain carries TRBV28 and TRBJ2-2, with a weak D call TRBD2 (6 bases). The CDR3 is 18 amino acids. CDR1 is MDHEN and CDR2 is SYDVKM in the germline V gene. The V and J ends lost 8 bases and 4 bases respectively, with 26 bases between them. The CDR3 sequence: CASCKNQWGGLSTGELFF. The CDR3 DNA is TGTGCCAGCTGCAAAAACCAGTGGGGAGGACTGAGCACCGGGGAGCTGTTTTTT.

The rearrangement joins TRBV7-3 to TRBJ2-3, with D unresolved. This CDR3 spans 12 amino acids. CDR1 SGHTA and CDR2 FQGTGA come from the germline V gene. V was clipped by 1 base and J by 8 bases, with 7 bases between them. CDR3 in DNA: TGTGCCAGCAGCTTAAATCTTGGTACGCAGTATTTT. It translates to CASSLNLGTQYF.